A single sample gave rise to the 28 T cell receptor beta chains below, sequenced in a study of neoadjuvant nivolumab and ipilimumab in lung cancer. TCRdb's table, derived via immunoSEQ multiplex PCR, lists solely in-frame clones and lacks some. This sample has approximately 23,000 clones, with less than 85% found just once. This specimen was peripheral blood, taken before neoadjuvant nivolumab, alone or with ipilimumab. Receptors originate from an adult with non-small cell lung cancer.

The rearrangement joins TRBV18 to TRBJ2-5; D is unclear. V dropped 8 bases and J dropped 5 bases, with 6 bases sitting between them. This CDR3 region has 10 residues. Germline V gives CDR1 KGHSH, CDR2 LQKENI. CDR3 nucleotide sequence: TGTGCCAGCGCAGCGGAGACCCAGTACTTC. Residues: CASAAETQYF.

The CDR3 loop is CASSLVEGAEAFF. The CDR3 DNA reads as TGCGCCAGCAGCTTGGTGGAGGGGGCTGAAGCTTTCTTT. The chain is built from TRBV5-1 and TRBJ1-1; tentative D call: TRBD1 (6 bases). This CDR3 has 13 amino acids. Trimming cost V 0 bases and J 6 bases, with 9 bases left between them. Germline loops: CDR1 SGHRS, CDR2 YFSETQ.

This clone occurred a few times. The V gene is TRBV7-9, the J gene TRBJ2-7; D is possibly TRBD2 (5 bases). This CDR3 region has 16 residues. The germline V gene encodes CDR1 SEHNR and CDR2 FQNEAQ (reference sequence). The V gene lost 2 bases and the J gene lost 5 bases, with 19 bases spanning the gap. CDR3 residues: CASSLPEETPGNEQYF. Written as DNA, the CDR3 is TGTGCCAGCAGCTTACCAGAGGAGACACCGGGGAACGAGCAGTACTTC.

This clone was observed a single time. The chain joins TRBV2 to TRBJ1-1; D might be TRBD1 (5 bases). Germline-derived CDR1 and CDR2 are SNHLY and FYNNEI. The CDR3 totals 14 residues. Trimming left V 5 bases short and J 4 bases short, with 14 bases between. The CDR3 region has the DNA TGTGCCAGCAGTAAGCAGGGAGGGTCCACTGAAGCTTTCTTT. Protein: CASSKQGGSTEAFF.

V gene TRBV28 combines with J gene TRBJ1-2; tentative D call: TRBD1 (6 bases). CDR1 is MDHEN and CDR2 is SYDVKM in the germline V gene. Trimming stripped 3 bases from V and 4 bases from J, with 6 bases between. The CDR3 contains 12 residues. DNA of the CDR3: TGTGCCAGCAGTTTGGACAGCTATGGCTACACCTTC. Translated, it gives CASSLDSYGYTF.

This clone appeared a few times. CDR3 in DNA: TGTGCCAGCAGCATGGACAGGGGGGAAGATGGCTACACCTTC. The encoded protein is CASSMDRGEDGYTF. This chain joins TRBV11-2 and TRBJ1-2, with 10 bases lining up with TRBD1. Germline CDR1 and CDR2: SGHAT and FQNNGV. The CDR3 runs to 14 residues. Germline trimming cut 5 bases from V and 6 bases from J; bases unmatched to any gene: 6.

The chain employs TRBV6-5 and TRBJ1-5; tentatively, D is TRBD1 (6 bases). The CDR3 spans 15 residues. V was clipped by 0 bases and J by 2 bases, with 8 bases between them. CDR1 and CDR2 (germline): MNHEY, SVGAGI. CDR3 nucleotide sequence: TGTGCCAGCAGTTACTCGAACAGGGGCAATCAGCCCCAGCATTTT. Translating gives CASSYSNRGNQPQHF.

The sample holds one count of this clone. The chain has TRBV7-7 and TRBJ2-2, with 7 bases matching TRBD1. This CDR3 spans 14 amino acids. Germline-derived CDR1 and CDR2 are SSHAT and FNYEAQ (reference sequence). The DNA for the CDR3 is TGTGCTAGCCGTCGGGACAGGAACACCGGGGAGCTGTTTTTT. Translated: CASRRDRNTGELFF.

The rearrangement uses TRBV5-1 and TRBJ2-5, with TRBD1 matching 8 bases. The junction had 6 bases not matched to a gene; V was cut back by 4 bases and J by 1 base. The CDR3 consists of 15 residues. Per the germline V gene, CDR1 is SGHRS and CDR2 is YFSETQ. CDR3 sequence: CASSLNTGGQETQYF. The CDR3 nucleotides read TGCGCCAGCAGCCTAAACACAGGGGGCCAAGAGACCCAGTACTTC.

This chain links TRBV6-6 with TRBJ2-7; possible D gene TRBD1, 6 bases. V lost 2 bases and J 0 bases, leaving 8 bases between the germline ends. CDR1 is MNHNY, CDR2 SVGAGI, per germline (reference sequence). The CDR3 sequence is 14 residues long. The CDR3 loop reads CASSYAGDSYEQYF. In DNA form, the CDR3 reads TGTGCCAGCAGTTACGCAGGGGACTCCTACGAGCAGTACTTC.

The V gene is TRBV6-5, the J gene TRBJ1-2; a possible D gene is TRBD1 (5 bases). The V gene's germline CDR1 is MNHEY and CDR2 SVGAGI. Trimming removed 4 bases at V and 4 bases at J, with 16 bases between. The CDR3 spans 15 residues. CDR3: CASSSTGLNLYGYTF. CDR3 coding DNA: TGTGCCAGCAGTTCCACGGGGCTCAACCTCTATGGCTACACCTTC.

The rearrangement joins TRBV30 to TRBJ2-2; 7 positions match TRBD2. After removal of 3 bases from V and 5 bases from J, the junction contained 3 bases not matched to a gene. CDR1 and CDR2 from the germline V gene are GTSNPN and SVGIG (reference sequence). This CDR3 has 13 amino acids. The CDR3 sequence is CAWSLAETGELFF. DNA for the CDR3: TGTGCCTGGAGCCTAGCGGAGACCGGGGAGCTGTTTTTT.

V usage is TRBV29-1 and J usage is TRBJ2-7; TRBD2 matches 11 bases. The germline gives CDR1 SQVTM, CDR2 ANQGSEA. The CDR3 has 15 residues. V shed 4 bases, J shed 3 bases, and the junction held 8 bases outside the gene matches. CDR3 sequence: CSVGPRLAGIYEQYF. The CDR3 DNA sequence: TGCAGCGTTGGTCCCAGACTAGCGGGGATCTACGAGCAGTACTTC.

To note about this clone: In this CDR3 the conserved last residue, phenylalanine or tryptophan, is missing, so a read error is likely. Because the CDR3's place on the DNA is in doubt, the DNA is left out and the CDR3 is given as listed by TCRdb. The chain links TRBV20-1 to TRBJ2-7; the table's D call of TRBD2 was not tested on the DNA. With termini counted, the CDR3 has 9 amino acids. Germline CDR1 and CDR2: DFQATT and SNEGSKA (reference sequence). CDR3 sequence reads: CSPGGAGVL.

CDR3 sequence: CASSIRQEETQYF. The CDR3 DNA reads as TGTGCCAGTAGTATCAGGCAGGAAGAGACCCAGTACTTC. The V call is TRBV19, the J call TRBJ2-5; the D is unclear. V lost 3 bases, J lost 3 bases, and 8 bases lay in between. The CDR3 is 13 residues long. Germline CDR1 reads LNHDA; CDR2 reads SQIVND (reference sequence). Variable domain in full (rest from reference TRBV19 and TRBJ2-5): DGGITQSPKYLFRKEGQNVTLSCEQNLNHDAMYWYRQDPGQGLRLIYYSQIVNDFQKGDIAEGYSVSREKKESFPLTVTSAQKNPTAFYLCASSIRQEETQYFGPGTRLLVL.

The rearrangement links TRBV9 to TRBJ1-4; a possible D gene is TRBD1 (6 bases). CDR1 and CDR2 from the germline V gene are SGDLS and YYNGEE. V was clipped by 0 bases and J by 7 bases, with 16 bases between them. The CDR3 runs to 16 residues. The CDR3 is CASSVAAGAEGEKLFF. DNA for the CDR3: TGTGCCAGCAGCGTAGCGGCAGGGGCTGAGGGTGAAAAACTGTTTTTT.

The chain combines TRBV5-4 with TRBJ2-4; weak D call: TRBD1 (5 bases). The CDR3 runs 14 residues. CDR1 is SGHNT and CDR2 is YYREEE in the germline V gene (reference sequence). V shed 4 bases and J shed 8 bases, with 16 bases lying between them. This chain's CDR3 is CASSKRQIGDIQYF. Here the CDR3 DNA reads TGTGCCAGCAGCAAGCGACAGATTGGGGACATTCAGTACTTC.

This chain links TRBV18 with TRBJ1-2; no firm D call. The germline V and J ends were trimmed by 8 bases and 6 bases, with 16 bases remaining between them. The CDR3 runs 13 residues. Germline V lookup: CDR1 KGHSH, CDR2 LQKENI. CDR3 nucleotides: TGTGCCAGCAAGGGCTCTCGGGATAATGGCTACACCTTC. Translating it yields CASKGSRDNGYTF.

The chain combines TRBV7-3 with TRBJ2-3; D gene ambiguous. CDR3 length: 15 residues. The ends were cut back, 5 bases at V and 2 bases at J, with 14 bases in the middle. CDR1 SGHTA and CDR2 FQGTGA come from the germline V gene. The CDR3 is CASSPQVGLTDTQYF. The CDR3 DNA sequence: TGTGCCAGCAGCCCCCAGGTCGGGCTCACAGATACGCAGTATTTT.

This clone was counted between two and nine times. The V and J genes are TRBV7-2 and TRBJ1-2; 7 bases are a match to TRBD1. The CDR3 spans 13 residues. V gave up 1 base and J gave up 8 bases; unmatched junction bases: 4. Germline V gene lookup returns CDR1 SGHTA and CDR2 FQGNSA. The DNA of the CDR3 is TGTGCCAGCAGCTTAGACAGGGGCGGGGGCTACACCTTC. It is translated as CASSLDRGGGYTF.

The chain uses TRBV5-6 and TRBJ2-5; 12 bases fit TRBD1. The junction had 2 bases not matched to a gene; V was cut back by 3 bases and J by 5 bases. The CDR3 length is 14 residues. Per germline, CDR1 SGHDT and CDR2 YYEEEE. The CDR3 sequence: CASSWDRGLETQYF. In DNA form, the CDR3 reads TGTGCCAGCAGCTGGGACAGGGGGCTTGAGACCCAGTACTTC.

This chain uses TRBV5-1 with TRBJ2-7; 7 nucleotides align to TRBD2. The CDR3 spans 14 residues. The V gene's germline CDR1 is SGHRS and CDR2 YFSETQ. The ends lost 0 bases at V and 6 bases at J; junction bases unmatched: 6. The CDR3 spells CASSLGWEGAEQYF. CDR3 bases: TGCGCCAGCAGCTTGGGATGGGAGGGCGCCGAGCAGTACTTC.

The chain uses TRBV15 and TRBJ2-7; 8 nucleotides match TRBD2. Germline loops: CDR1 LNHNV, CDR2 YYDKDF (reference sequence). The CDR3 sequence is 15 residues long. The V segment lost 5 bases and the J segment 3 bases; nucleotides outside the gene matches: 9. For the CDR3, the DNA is TGTGCCACCAGCTTGGGACTAGTCGGATTCTACGAGCAGTACTTC. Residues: CATSLGLVGFYEQYF. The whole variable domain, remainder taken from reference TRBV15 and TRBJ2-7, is DAMVIQNPRYQVTQFGKPVTLSCSQTLNHNVMYWYQQKSSQAPKLLFHYYDKDFNNEADTPDNFQSRRPNTSFCFLDIRSPGLGDTAMYLCATSLGLVGFYEQYFGPGTRLTVT.

The CDR3 sequence is CASSDSPNYGYTF. The CDR3 region has the DNA TGTGCCAGCAGTGACTCTCCTAACTATGGCTACACCTTC. This chain uses TRBV6-1 with TRBJ1-2; D ambiguous. The CDR3 extends over 13 amino acids. Trimming pared 3 bases from V and 0 bases from J, leaving 5 bases between. CDR1 MNHNS and CDR2 SASEGT come from the germline V gene.

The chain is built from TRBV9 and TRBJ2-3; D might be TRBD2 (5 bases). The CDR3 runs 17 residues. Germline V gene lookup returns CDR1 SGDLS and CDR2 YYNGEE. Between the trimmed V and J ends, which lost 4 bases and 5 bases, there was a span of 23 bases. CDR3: CASSPSIGPVRGDTQYF. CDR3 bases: TGTGCCAGCAGCCCGAGTATTGGGCCGGTTCGGGGAGATACGCAGTATTTT.

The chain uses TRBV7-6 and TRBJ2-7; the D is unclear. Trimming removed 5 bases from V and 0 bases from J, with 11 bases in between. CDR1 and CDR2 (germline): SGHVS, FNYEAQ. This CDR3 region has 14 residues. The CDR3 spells CASSEDFYSYEQYF. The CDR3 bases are TGTGCCAGCAGCGAAGACTTCTACTCCTACGAGCAGTACTTC.

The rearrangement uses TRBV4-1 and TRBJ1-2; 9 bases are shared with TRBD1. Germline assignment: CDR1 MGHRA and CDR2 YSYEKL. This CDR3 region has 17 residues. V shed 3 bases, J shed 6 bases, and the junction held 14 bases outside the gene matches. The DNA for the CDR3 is TGCGCCAGCAGCCATCTCCCGGGACAGGGAGAGGAAAATGGCTACACCTTC. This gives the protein CASSHLPGQGEENGYTF.

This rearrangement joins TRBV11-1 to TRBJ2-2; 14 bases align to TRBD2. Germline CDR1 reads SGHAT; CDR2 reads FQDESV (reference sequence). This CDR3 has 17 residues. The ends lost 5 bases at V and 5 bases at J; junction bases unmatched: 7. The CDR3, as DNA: TGTGCCAGCAGCCGCGGGACTAGCGGGAGTCGGACCGGGGAGCTGTTTTTT. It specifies CASSRGTSGSRTGELFF.